This T cell receptor beta chain was recorded in a study of cytomegalovirus exposure and HLA in healthy donors. General study results and limits: Specificity for CMV antigens was confirmed in vitro for a few of the CMV-associated chains. Cytomegalovirus status, reportedly, was diagnosed with high specificity and sensitivity by the classifier. With later analysis, a missense DCLRE1C variant became linked to TCR beta V- and J-gene trimming. Listed as cytomegalovirus-associated were 164 TCR beta chains.

PCR amplification relied on 60 Vbeta primers (plus 13 Jbeta primers). The assay was immunoSEQ multiplex PCR, and TCRdb's table has in-frame clones only and misses some. The sample has about 160,000 clones, more than 70% seen once; the top ten hold roughly 1%. In regard to this clone: The antigen remains undetermined.

With 6 bases clipped from V and 7 bases from J, the junction kept 10 bases outside the gene matches. The CDR3 spans 16 residues. Germline CDR1 is MDHEN and CDR2 is SYDVKM. The sample was PBMCs. This receptor was identified in a man between 25 and 39 years old in good health and CMV-seronegative. The gene calls are TRBV28 and TRBJ1-6, with 9 bases identical to TRBD1. DNA for the CDR3: TGTGCCAGCAGCTTGGGACTTGGACAGGGGAATTCACCCCTCCACTTT. It yields the protein CASSLGLGQGNSPLHF.